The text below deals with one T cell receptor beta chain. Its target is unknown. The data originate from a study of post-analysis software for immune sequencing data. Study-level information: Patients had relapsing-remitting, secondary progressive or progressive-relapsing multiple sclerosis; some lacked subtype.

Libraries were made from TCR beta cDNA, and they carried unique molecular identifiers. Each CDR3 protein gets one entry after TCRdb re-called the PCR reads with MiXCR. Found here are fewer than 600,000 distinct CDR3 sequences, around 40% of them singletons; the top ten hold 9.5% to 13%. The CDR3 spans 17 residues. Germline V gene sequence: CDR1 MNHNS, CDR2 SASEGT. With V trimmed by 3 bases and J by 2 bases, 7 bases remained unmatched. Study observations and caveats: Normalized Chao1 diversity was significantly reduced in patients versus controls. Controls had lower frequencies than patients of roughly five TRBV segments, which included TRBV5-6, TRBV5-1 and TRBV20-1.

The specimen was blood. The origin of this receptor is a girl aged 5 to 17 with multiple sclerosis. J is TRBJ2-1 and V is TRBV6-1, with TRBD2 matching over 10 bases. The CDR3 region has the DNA TGTGCCAGCAGTGATCACGTCGGGACTAGCGCCTACAATGAGCAGTTCTTC. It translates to CASSDHVGTSAYNEQFF.